Below are 5 T cell receptor beta chains sequenced from a single sample in a study of blood T cell repertoires in COVID-19. Assay used: immunoSEQ multiplex PCR; TCRdb lists only in-frame clones, some missing. The repertoire holds around 91,000 clones, with roughly 78% as singletons. Sequencing input: peripheral blood. Every receptor here comes from a woman older than 75 with active or convalescent COVID-19.

The chain joins TRBV24-1 to TRBJ2-3; D is unresolved. Germline CDR1 and CDR2: KGHDR and SFDVKD. Trimming took off 3 bases at V and 2 bases at J, with 8 bases between the two ends. The CDR3 is made up of 14 amino acids. The CDR3, as DNA: TGTGCCACCAGTGATCCAACTTTCACAGATACGCAGTATTTT. Translation: CATSDPTFTDTQYF.

This chain connects TRBV24-1 to TRBJ2-2; 13 nucleotides align to TRBD2. The CDR3 is 17 amino acids. The V segment lost 4 bases and the J segment 3 bases; nucleotides outside the gene matches: 4. Germline CDR1 is KGHDR and CDR2 is SFDVKD. The CDR3 sequence: CATSETSGRADTGELFF. The DNA for the CDR3 is TGTGCCACCAGTGAAACTAGCGGGAGGGCCGACACCGGGGAGCTGTTTTTT.

The rearrangement links TRBV18 to TRBJ1-4; no clear D gene. The CDR3 has 14 amino acids. Trimming shortened V by 1 base and J by 8 bases, and 11 bases separated the two germline ends. Germline V gene sequence: CDR1 KGHSH, CDR2 LQKENI. CDR3 sequence reads: CASSPRAEGEKLFF. CDR3 DNA: TGTGCCAGCTCACCACGAGCTGAGGGAGAAAAACTGTTTTTT.

The chain has TRBV2 and TRBJ2-1; D remains unclear. The CDR3 has 16 amino acids. Trimming shortened V by 0 bases and J by 7 bases, and 16 bases separated the two germline ends. Germline CDR1 reads SNHLY; CDR2 reads FYNNEI. CDR3 coding DNA: TGTGCCAGCAGTGAAGCCCCGAGATTGGGCCGGAATGAGCAGTTCTTC. Amino acid sequence: CASSEAPRLGRNEQFF.

Only one count was recorded for this clone. The chain couples TRBV5-6 to TRBJ1-5; no clear D gene. CDR3 length: 14 residues. In germline, CDR1 is SGHDT, CDR2 YYEEEE. With 1 base removed from V and 7 bases from J, the gap between germline ends came to 12 bases. The CDR3 region has the DNA TGTGCCAGCAGCTTGTACTTAGAGGGACAGCCCCAGCATTTT. This sequence encodes CASSLYLEGQPQHF.